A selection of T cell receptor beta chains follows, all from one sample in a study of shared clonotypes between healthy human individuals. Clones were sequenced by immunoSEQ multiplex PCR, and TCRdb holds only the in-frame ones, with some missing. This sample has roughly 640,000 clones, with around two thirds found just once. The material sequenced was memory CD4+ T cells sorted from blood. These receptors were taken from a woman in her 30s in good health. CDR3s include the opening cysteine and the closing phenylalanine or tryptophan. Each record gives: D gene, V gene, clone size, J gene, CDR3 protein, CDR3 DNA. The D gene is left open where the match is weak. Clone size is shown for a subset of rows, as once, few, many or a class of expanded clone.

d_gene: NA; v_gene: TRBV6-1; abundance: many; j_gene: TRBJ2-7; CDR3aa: CASSADGRSYEQYF; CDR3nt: TGTGCCAGCAGTGCGGACGGCCGCTCCTACGAGCAGTACTTC
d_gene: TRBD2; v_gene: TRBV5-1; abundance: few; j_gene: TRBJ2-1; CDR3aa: CASSFEGLAGYEQFF; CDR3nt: TGCGCCAGCAGCTTCGAGGGACTAGCGGGCTATGAGCAGTTCTTC
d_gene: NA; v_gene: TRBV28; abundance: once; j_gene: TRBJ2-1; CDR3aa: CASSSWTDSYNEQFF; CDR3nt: TGTGCCAGCAGTTCTTGGACTGATTCCTACAATGAGCAGTTCTTC
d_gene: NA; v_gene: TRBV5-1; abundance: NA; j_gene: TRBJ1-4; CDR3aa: CASSVGLINEKLFF; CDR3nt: TGCGCCAGCAGCGTGGGGCTAATTAATGAAAAACTGTTTTTT
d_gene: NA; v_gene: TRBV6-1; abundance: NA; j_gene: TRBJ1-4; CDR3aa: CASSGAGVGETNEKLFF; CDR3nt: TGTGCCAGCAGTGGCGCCGGAGTGGGGGAAACTAATGAAAAACTGTTTTTT
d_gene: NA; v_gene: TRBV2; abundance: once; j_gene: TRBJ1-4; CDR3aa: CASSEHGATNEKLFF; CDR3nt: TGTGCCAGCAGTGAACACGGGGCAACTAATGAAAAACTGTTTTTT
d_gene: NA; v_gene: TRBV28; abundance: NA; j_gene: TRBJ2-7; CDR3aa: CASSHGLLEQYF; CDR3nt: TGTGCCAGCAGTCATGGTCTACTCGAGCAGTACTTC
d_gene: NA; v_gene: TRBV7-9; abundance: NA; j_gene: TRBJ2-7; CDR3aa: CASSLGGDRYEQYF; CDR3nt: TGTGCCAGCAGCTTAGGGGGGGATCGCTACGAGCAGTACTTC
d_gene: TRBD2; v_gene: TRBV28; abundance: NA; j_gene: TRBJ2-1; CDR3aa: CASTPLGLAGVGEQFF; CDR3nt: TGTGCCAGCACCCCCCTAGGACTAGCGGGAGTAGGTGAGCAGTTCTTC
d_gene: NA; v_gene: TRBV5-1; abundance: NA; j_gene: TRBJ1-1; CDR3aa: CASSLDGVAEAFF; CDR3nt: TGCGCCAGCAGCTTGGACGGGGTGGCTGAAGCTTTCTTT
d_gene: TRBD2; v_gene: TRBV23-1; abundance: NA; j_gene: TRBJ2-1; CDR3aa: CASSPSGGLGEQFF; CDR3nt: TGCGCCAGCAGTCCTAGCGGGGGCCTAGGGGAGCAGTTCTTC
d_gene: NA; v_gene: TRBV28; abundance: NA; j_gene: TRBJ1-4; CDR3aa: CASIQRGTFNEKLFF; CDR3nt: TGTGCCAGCATTCAAAGGGGGACTTTTAATGAAAAACTGTTTTTT
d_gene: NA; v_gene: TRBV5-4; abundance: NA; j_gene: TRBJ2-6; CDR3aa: CASSPGGSGANVLTF; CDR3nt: TGTGCCAGCAGCCCTGGGGGTTCTGGGGCCAACGTCCTGACTTTC
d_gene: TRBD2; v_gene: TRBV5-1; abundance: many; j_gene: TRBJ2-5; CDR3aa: CASRREGSVETQYF; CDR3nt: TGCGCCAGCAGAAGGGAGGGGTCGGTAGAGACCCAGTACTTC
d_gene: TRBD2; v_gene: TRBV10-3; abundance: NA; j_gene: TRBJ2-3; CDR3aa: CAISESELAGADTQYF; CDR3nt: TGTGCCATCAGTGAGTCGGAACTAGCGGGGGCAGATACGCAGTATTTT
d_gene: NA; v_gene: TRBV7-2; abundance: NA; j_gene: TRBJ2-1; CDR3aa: CASSSRLGGSYNEQFF; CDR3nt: TGTGCCAGCAGCTCAAGACTAGGGGGGTCCTACAATGAGCAGTTCTTC
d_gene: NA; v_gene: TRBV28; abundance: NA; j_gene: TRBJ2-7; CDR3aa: CASSLRVEQYF; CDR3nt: TGTGCCAGCAGTTTACGGGTTGAGCAGTACTTC
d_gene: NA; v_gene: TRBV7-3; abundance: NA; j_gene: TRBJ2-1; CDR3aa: CASSLSSNEQFF; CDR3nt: TGTGCCAGCAGCTTATCGTCCAATGAGCAGTTCTTC
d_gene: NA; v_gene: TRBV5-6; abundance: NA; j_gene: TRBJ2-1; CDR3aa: CASSLLYVNEQFF; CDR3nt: TGTGCCAGCAGCTTGTTGTACGTGAATGAGCAGTTCTTC
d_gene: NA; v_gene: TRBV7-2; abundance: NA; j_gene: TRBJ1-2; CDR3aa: CASSLDRRPANGYTF; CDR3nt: TGTGCCAGCAGCTTAGATCGTCGGCCCGCCAATGGCTACACCTTC
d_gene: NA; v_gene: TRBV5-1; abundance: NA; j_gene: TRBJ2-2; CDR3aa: CASSLVRTGELFF; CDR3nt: TGCGCCAGCAGCTTGGTACGCACCGGGGAGCTGTTTTTT
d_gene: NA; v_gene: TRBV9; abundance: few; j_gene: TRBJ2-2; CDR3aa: CASSVGGTGELFF; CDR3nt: TGTGCCAGCAGCGTAGGTGGCACCGGGGAGCTGTTTTTT
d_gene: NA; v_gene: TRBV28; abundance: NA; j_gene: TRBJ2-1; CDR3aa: CASSSYGRGSGEQFF; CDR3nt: TGTGCCAGCAGTTCCTACGGGAGAGGGTCTGGTGAGCAGTTCTTC
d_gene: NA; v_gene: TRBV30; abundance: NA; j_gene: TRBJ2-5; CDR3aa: CACHLGGTQYF; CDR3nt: TGTGCCTGCCACCTCGGAGGGACCCAGTACTTC
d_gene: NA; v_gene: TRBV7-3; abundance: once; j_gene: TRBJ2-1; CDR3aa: CASSLKGDAINNEQFF; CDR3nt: TGTGCCAGCAGCTTAAAGGGGGACGCAATTAACAATGAGCAGTTCTTC
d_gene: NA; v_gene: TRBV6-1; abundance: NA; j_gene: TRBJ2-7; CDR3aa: CASMEGNEQYF; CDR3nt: TGTGCCAGCATGGAGGGGAACGAGCAGTACTTC
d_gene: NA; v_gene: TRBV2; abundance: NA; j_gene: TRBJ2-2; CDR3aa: CASKREHTGELFF; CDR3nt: TGTGCCAGCAAAAGAGAGCACACCGGGGAGCTGTTTTTT
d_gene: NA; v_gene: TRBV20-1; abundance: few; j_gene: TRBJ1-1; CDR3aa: CSADHDTEAFF; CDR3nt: TGCAGTGCCGATCATGACACTGAAGCTTTCTTT
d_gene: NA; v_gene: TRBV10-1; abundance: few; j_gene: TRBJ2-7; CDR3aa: CASSDQIYEQYF; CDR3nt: TGCGCCAGCAGTGACCAGATTTACGAGCAGTACTTC
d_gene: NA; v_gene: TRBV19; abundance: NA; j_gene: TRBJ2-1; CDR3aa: CASSMRSGYYNEQFF; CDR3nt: TGTGCCAGTAGTATGCGGAGCGGATACTACAATGAGCAGTTCTTC